The rows below give T cell receptor beta chains drawn from one sample of a study of T cell responses to AZD1222 COVID-19 vaccine. Assay used: immunoSEQ multiplex PCR; TCRdb lists only in-frame clones, some missing. This table holds 100,000 to 110,000 clones, roughly 89% found once. The sequences come from peripheral blood, collected on day 0 of AZD1222 vaccination. The receptors stem from an adult in good health. Each CDR3 is given with its conserved first and last residue. The D gene is left open where the match is weak. Only some rows state a clone size, as once, few, many or a class for expanded clones.

D gene | clone size | J gene | V gene | CDR3 length | CDR3 DNA | CDR3 protein
TRBD2 | . | TRBJ2-2 | TRBV11-3 | 16 | TGTGCCAGCAGCTTCCGACTAGCGGGGGGCCCCGGGGAGCTGTTTTTT | CASSFRLAGGPGELFF
. | . | TRBJ1-2 | TRBV2 | 11 | TGTGTCAAGAAACGGGGCTATGGCTACACCTTC | CVKKRGYGYTF
. | . | TRBJ1-5 | TRBV7-9 | 12 | TGTGCCAGCAGCTTAGCGGGGCAGCCCCAGCATTTT | CASSLAGQPQHF
. | . | TRBJ2-1 | TRBV7-8 | 14 | TGTGCCAGCAGCGACCACTCATCGTACAATGAGCAGTTCTTC | CASSDHSSYNEQFF
TRBD1 | . | TRBJ2-5 | TRBV4-1 | 16 | TGCGCCAGCAGCCTTGCACTAGGACAGGGCCAAGAGACCCAGTACTTC | CASSLALGQGQETQYF
TRBD1 | once | TRBJ2-7 | TRBV5-1 | 12 | TGCGCCAGCAGCTCCGACAGGGCGGCGCAGTACTTC | CASSSDRAAQYF
. | . | TRBJ1-2 | TRBV18 | 13 | TGTGCCAGCTCACCACCGGTAGGGGATGGCTACACCTTC | CASSPPVGDGYTF
. | . | TRBJ1-1 | TRBV7-2 | 13 | TGTGCCAGCAGCTTAGAATGGACAACCAAGGCTTTCTTT | CASSLEWTTKAFF
. | . | TRBJ1-3 | TRBV5-6 | 13 | TGTGCCAGCAGCCCCCGGACTGGAAACACCATATATTTT | CASSPRTGNTIYF
. | . | TRBJ2-7 | TRBV5-1 | 12 | TGCGCCAGCAGCTTAATGGGTGACGAGCAGTACTTC | CASSLMGDEQYF
. | . | TRBJ1-5 | TRBV5-4 | 15 | TGTGCCAGCAGCCGGGGCCCCGGACCGAATCAGCCCCAGCATTTT | CASSRGPGPNQPQHF
TRBD1 | . | TRBJ1-3 | TRBV10-3 | 16 | TGTGCCAGCCGGACAGGGGATCCCATCTCTGGAAACACCATATATTTT | CASRTGDPISGNTIYF
. | . | TRBJ2-7 | TRBV21-1 | 10 | TGTGCCAGCAGCCCTCGAGAGCAGTACTTC | CASSPREQYF
. | . | TRBJ1-6 | TRBV7-2 | 16 | TGTGCCAGCAGCCAGGATGGGGCTGGCAATAATTCACCCCTCCACTTT | CASSQDGAGNNSPLHF
. | . | TRBJ2-5 | TRBV5-1 | 14 | TGCGCCAGCAGCTTGGGTACGGAGATCGGGACCCAGTACTTC | CASSLGTEIGTQYF
. | . | TRBJ1-2 | TRBV6-1 | 13 | TGTGCCAGCAGTGAGTCAGGGGTAGAAGGCTACACCTTC | CASSESGVEGYTF
. | . | TRBJ2-7 | TRBV7-2 | 12 | TGTGCCAGCAGCTTATATAATAGGGAACCGTACTTC | CASSLYNREPYF